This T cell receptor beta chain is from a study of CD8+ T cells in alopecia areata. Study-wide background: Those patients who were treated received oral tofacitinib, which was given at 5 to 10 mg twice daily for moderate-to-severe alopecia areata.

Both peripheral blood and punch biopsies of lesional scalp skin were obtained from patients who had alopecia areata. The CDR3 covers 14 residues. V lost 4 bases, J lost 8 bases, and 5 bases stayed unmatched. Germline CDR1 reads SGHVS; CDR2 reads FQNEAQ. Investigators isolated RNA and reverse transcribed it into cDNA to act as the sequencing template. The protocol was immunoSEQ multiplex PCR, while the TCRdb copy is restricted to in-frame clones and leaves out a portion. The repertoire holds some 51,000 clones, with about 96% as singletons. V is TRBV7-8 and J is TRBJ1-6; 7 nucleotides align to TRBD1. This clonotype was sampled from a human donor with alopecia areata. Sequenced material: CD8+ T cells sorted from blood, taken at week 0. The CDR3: CASSSGDSHSPLHF. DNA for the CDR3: TGTGCCAGCAGCTCCGGGGACAGCCATTCACCCCTCCACTTT.